This is a list of T cell receptor beta chains from one sample in a study of blood T cell repertoires in COVID-19. Produced via immunoSEQ multiplex PCR; TCRdb's table is partial and in-frame only. The sample lists roughly 30,000 clones, 65% to 70% occurring once. Sequencing was done on a sample of peripheral blood. These receptor sequences come from a human donor in a cohort sampled during active COVID-19. The CDR3 runs from the conserved cysteine through the conserved F or W. A D gene is named only where the DNA matches it firmly. Not all rows give a size; the values are once, few, many and, for expanded clones, a class.

d_call,clone_size,v_call,j_call,cdr3_aa,cdr3_nt
TRBD2,.,TRBV6-2/TRBV6-3,TRBJ2-3,CASSYSGTVDTQYF,TGTGCCAGCAGCTATAGCGGGACGGTGGATACGCAGTATTTT
TRBD1,.,TRBV6-2/TRBV6-3,TRBJ1-1,CASSSNRGTEAFF,TGTGCCAGCAGTTCGAACAGGGGGACTGAAGCTTTCTTT
TRBD2,.,TRBV10-2,TRBJ2-2,CASSDRSAGGGRIGLFF,TGCGCCAGCAGTGATCGGTCAGCGGGGGGCGGTCGCATCGGGCTGTTTTTT
TRBD2,.,TRBV7-2,TRBJ2-3,CASRSRQGTLAGATDTQYF,TGTGCCAGCAGATCTAGACAGGGCACACTAGCGGGCGCCACAGATACGCAGTATTTT
.,.,TRBV10-3,TRBJ2-7,CAISESSSLTYEQYF,TGTGCCATCAGTGAGTCTTCTAGTTTAACCTACGAGCAGTACTTC
.,few,TRBV9,TRBJ1-5,CASSVGGGPNQPQHF,TGTGCCAGCAGCGTAGGCGGGGGGCCTAATCAGCCCCAGCATTTT
.,.,TRBV28,TRBJ1-3,CAGVSGDGNTIYF,TGTGCGGGCGTCTCGGGAGATGGAAACACCATATATTTT
.,.,TRBV9,TRBJ1-1,CASSRSDIGTEAFF,TGTGCCAGCAGCCGATCGGACATAGGGACTGAAGCTTTCTTT
.,few,TRBV10-3,TRBJ1-2,CAISDPAGANYGYTF,TGTGCCATCAGTGATCCGGCAGGGGCTAACTATGGCTACACCTTC
TRBD2,.,TRBV5-1,TRBJ2-7,CASSLVSRAGGSTYEQYF,TGCGCCAGCAGCTTGGTCTCTCGAGCGGGAGGCTCCACCTACGAGCAGTACTTC
.,.,TRBV3-1/TRBV3-2,TRBJ2-1,CASSPTGTYNEQFF,TGTGCCAGCAGCCCGACAGGAACCTACAATGAGCAGTTCTTC
.,.,TRBV5-1,TRBJ2-3,CASSSGFTDTQYF,TGCGCCAGCAGCTCGGGGTTCACAGATACGCAGTATTTT
.,.,TRBV29-1,TRBJ1-5,CSAKERSNQPQHF,TGCAGCGCTAAAGAACGTAGTAATCAGCCCCAGCATTTT
.,.,TRBV5-5,TRBJ2-5,CASTGDQETQYF,TGTGCCAGCACGGGGGACCAAGAGACCCAGTACTTC
.,.,TRBV12-5,TRBJ2-3,CASAPPTGSGTDTQYF,TGTGCTAGTGCCCCCCCGACTGGATCCGGGACAGATACGCAGTATTTT
TRBD2,.,TRBV7-3,TRBJ2-2,CASSPGTSWTGELFF,TGTGCCAGCAGCCCCGGGACTAGCTGGACCGGGGAGCTGTTTTTT
TRBD1,few,TRBV27,TRBJ2-1,CASADRGPYNEQFF,TGTGCCAGCGCCGACAGGGGGCCCTACAATGAGCAGTTCTTC
.,.,TRBV12-3/TRBV12-4,TRBJ2-3,CASSLDYTDTQYF,TGTGCCAGCAGTTTGGACTACACAGATACGCAGTATTTT
.,.,TRBV4-1,TRBJ1-3,CASSQAGWAGNTIYF,TGCGCCAGCAGCCAAGCCGGGTGGGCTGGAAACACCATATATTTT
.,many,TRBV5-1,TRBJ2-2,CASSLGGNTGELFF,TGCGCCAGCAGCTTGGGAGGGAACACCGGGGAGCTGTTTTTT
TRBD1,.,TRBV6-5,TRBJ2-2,CASRPTGGGELFF,TGTGCCAGCAGACCCACAGGGGGCGGGGAGCTGTTTTTT
TRBD1,few,TRBV25-1,TRBJ1-5,CATGDRGLQPQHF,TGTGCCACCGGGGACAGGGGGCTTCAGCCCCAGCATTTT
TRBD2,.,TRBV9,TRBJ2-5,CASSPGTSGGAVDQETQYF,TGTGCCAGCAGCCCTGGGACTAGCGGGGGGGCCGTGGATCAAGAGACCCAGTACTTC
.,.,TRBV12-3/TRBV12-4,TRBJ1-1,CASSLGTPEAFF,TGTGCCAGCAGTTTAGGCACACCAGAAGCTTTCTTT
.,.,TRBV1,TRBJ2-2,CTSSLLATNTGELFF,TGCACCAGCAGCCTACTAGCTACGAACACCGGGGAGCTGTTTTTT
TRBD1,.,TRBV18,TRBJ2-1,CASSRRQGRNEQFF,TGTGCCAGCTCACGAAGACAGGGGCGAAATGAGCAGTTCTTC
.,.,TRBV7-6,TRBJ2-3,CASSLAPGSTDTQYF,TGTGCCAGCAGCTTAGCTCCGGGTAGCACAGATACGCAGTATTTT
.,.,TRBV7-9,TRBJ2-7,CASSLGSNEQYF,TGTGCCAGCAGCTTAGGTAGCAACGAGCAGTACTTC
.,once,TRBV5-8,TRBJ2-5,CASSQQQETQYF,TGTGCCAGCAGCCAACAGCAAGAGACCCAGTACTTC
.,.,TRBV18,TRBJ2-5,CASSPPDRGETQYF,TGTGCCAGCTCACCACCGGATAGGGGAGAGACCCAGTACTTC
TRBD1,few,TRBV10-3,TRBJ2-7,CAISLGTGGTEQYF,TGTGCCATCAGTCTGGGGACAGGGGGGACCGAGCAGTACTTC
TRBD2,.,TRBV10-1,TRBJ2-2,CASSELAGGTGELFF,TGCGCCAGCAGTGAACTAGCGGGGGGCACCGGGGAGCTGTTTTTT
.,.,TRBV6-2/TRBV6-3,TRBJ1-1,CASSPPPGGRTEAFF,TGTGCCAGCAGTCCCCCGCCGGGGGGGCGCACTGAAGCTTTCTTT
.,many,TRBV2,TRBJ1-5,CASSEFGGWGQPQHF,TGTGCCAGCAGTGAATTCGGGGGTTGGGGTCAGCCCCAGCATTTT
TRBD2,.,TRBV5-1,TRBJ2-5,CASSQDGGSMETQYF,TGCGCCAGCAGCCAGGACGGCGGGAGTATGGAGACCCAGTACTTC
TRBD2,.,TRBV7-3,TRBJ2-3,CASSNPAGVDTQYF,TGTGCCAGCAGCAACCCAGCGGGAGTGGATACGCAGTATTTT
.,.,TRBV19,TRBJ1-2,CASSPYAGNYGYTF,TGTGCCAGTAGTCCTTACGCAGGCAACTATGGCTACACCTTC
.,few,TRBV10-3,TRBJ2-2,CAISDRPDTGELFF,TGTGCCATCAGTGACCGTCCTGACACCGGGGAGCTGTTTTTT
TRBD1,few,TRBV27,TRBJ1-3,CASSPQGTGNTIYF,TGTGCCAGCAGTCCACAGGGGACTGGAAACACCATATATTTT
.,.,TRBV29-1,TRBJ1-3,CSVAARLSSGNTIYF,TGCAGCGTTGCGGCCAGGTTGAGCTCTGGAAACACCATATATTTT
TRBD1,once,TRBV11-2,TRBJ2-2,CASSWGQGAGELFF,TGTGCCAGCAGCTGGGGACAGGGGGCCGGGGAGCTGTTTTTT
.,.,TRBV6-5,TRBJ2-2,CASSPLTGELFF,TGTGCCAGCAGTCCCCTAACCGGGGAGCTGTTTTTT
TRBD1,.,TRBV5-1,TRBJ2-7,CASSLVPQGANEQYF,TGCGCCAGCAGCTTGGTCCCGCAGGGGGCCAACGAGCAGTACTTC
.,.,TRBV5-5,TRBJ1-6,CASSLRRGSSYNSPLHF,TGTGCCAGCAGCTTGCGTCGGGGGAGCTCCTATAATTCACCCCTCCACTTT
.,.,TRBV6-4,TRBJ2-4,CATSEDIRGIQYF,TGTGCCACCTCCGAGGACATTCGTGGCATTCAGTACTTC
TRBD2,.,TRBV5-4,TRBJ2-2,CASSPGTSGSPGELFF,TGTGCCAGCAGCCCGGGGACTAGCGGGAGCCCCGGGGAGCTGTTTTTT
TRBD1,.,TRBV19,TRBJ1-5,CASSSRTGMSNQPQHF,TGTGCCAGTAGTTCGCGGACAGGTATGAGCAATCAGCCCCAGCATTTT
TRBD2,.,TRBV28,TRBJ2-7,CASSLGGLAGDRYEQYF,TGTGCCAGCAGTTTAGGGGGACTAGCGGGAGATCGGTACGAGCAGTACTTC
.,few,TRBV11-3,TRBJ2-6,CASSYSNSGANVLTF,TGTGCCAGCAGCTACAGTAACTCTGGGGCCAACGTCCTGACTTTC
TRBD2,.,TRBV19,TRBJ2-1,CASSIRREGNEQFF,TGTGCCAGTAGTATCAGGCGGGAGGGCAACGAGCAGTTCTTC
TRBD2,once,TRBV20-1,TRBJ2-5,CSASPWAGEAETQYF,TGCAGTGCTAGTCCGTGGGCGGGAGAGGCAGAGACCCAGTACTTC
TRBD1,.,TRBV24-1,TRBJ2-2,CATSDTAGRGHTGELFF,TGTGCCACCAGTGATACCGCCGGCAGGGGGCACACCGGGGAGCTGTTTTTT
TRBD2,.,TRBV6-4,TRBJ2-4,CASSDPTSGSNIQYF,TGTGCCAGCAGTGACCCTACTAGCGGGAGTAACATTCAGTACTTC